This T cell receptor (beta chain) was found in a study of CD8+ T cells in alopecia areata. This clone occurred once. The antigen is unknown. Reverse transcribed after extraction, RNA yielded cDNA as the sequencing template. Profiling relied on immunoSEQ multiplex PCR, and the TCRdb table lists in-frame clones only, not all of them. The table lists hundreds of thousands of clones, roughly two thirds of them singletons. Study-level points and caveats: TCR sharing was clearer in mice than between patients, perhaps partly owing to patient HLA diversity.

The study team obtained lesional scalp punch biopsies and peripheral blood from alopecia areata patients. The sequencing here drew on CD4+ T cells sorted from blood, taken at week 0. The sequence was obtained from a human donor with alopecia areata.

The CDR3: CASCIRGSREQPQHF. DNA of the CDR3: TGTGCCAGCTGTATAAGGGGATCCCGAGAGCAGCCCCAGCATTTT. The chain uses TRBV2 and TRBJ1-5, with D perhaps TRBD1 (5 bases). Germline V gene data show CDR1 as SNHLY and CDR2 as FYNNEI. The CDR3 sequence is 15 residues long. Trimming shortened V by 8 bases and J by 7 bases, and 21 bases separated the two germline ends. Filled out from reference TRBV2 and TRBJ1-5, the complete variable domain reads EPEVTQTPSHQVTQMGQEVILRCVPISNHLYFYWYRQILGQKVEFLVSFYNNEISEKSEIFDDQFSVERPDGSNFTLKIRSTKLEDSAMYFCASCIRGSREQPQHFGDGTRLSIL.